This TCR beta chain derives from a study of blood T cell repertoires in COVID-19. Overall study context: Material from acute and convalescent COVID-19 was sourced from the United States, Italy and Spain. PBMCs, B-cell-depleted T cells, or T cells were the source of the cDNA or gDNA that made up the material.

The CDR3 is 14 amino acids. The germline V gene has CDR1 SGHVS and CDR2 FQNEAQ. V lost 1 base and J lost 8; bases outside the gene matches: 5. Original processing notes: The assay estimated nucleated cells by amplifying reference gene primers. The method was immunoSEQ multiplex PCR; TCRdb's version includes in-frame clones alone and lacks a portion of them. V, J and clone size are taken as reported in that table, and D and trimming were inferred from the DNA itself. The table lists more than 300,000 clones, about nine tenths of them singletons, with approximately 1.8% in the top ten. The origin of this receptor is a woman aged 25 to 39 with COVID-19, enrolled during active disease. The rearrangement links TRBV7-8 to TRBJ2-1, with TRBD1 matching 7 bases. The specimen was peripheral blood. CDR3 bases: TGTGCCAGCAGCTTAGTAGTCACAGGGGATGAGCAGTTCTTC. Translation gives CASSLVVTGDEQFF.